These 10 T cell receptor beta chains were sequenced from one sample in a study of identifying expanded T cells in peripheral blood. Clones were read by immunoSEQ multiplex PCR, and TCRdb kept only the in-frame ones, dropping some. This sample carries around 85,000 clones, approximately 90% of them seen once, and the ten largest clones take roughly 2.8%. Sequencing was carried out using blood. These TCRs come from a person aged 18-70 years in good health.

The chain's CDR3 is CASSFHGVSTGYGYTF. Here the CDR3 DNA reads TGTGCCAGCAGTTTTCACGGGGTTTCGACAGGATATGGCTACACCTTC. The chain links TRBV28 to TRBJ1-2, with D tentatively TRBD1 (6 bases). Germline-derived CDR1 and CDR2 are MDHEN and SYDVKM. The CDR3 consists of 16 residues. V lost 3 bases to trimming and J lost 5 bases, with 19 bases between them.

The V call is TRBV27, the J call TRBJ1-4; D remains unclear. The germline V gene has CDR1 MNHEY and CDR2 SMNVEV (reference sequence). The V and J ends lost 6 bases and 4 bases respectively, with 12 bases between them. This CDR3 region has 14 residues. The chain's CDR3 is CASSPQLRNEKLFF. CDR3 DNA sequence: TGTGCCAGCAGCCCCCAGCTCCGTAATGAAAAACTGTTTTTT.

This chain uses TRBV5-1 with TRBJ2-2, with 7 bases fitting TRBD1. V lost 3 bases to trimming and J lost 6 bases; unmatched junction nucleotides: 5. Germline lookup yields CDR1 SGHRS and CDR2 YFSETQ. The CDR3 is 14 residues long. Written as DNA, the CDR3 is TGCGCCAGCAGCTCAACAGGGGAGCCCGGGGAGCTGTTTTTT. It codes for CASSSTGEPGELFF.

This sequence joins TRBV27 and TRBJ2-7; 9 nucleotides line up with TRBD2. Looked up from germline, CDR1 is MNHEY and CDR2 is SMNVEV (reference sequence). The CDR3 runs to 16 residues. Trimming took 5 bases from V and 9 from J; bases not matched to a gene: 17. The chain's CDR3 is CASSPSTRGVAGVQYF. The CDR3 DNA is TGTGCCAGCAGTCCAAGTACCAGGGGGGTAGCGGGGGTGCAGTACTTC.

This chain joins TRBV5-1 and TRBJ1-3; tentative D call: TRBD1 (5 bases). V was pared by 4 bases and J by 3 bases, with 14 bases between. Per germline, CDR1 SGHRS and CDR2 YFSETQ. The CDR3 consists of 15 residues. DNA for the CDR3: TGCGCCAGCAGCCTGACCGCCAGGGATGGAAACACCATATATTTT. Translating gives CASSLTARDGNTIYF.

In regard to this clone: One end of the junction is discordant with germline, which a read error may explain. This rearrangement joins TRBV2 to TRBJ2-7; 8 bases line up with TRBD2. The CDR3 totals 12 residues. Germline lookup yields CDR1 SNHLY and CDR2 FYNNEI. The CDR3 DNA is TGTGCCAGCAGTTCCGATTTAGCGGGAAAGGCGTTC. Translated: CASSSDLAGKAF.

This clone appeared a single time. The chain carries TRBV15 and TRBJ2-5; D not certain. Trimming pared 5 bases from V and 1 base from J, leaving 20 bases between. Germline V gives CDR1 LNHNV, CDR2 YYDKDF (reference sequence). This CDR3 is 17 amino acids long. CDR3 loop: CATSPRGGVRPQETQYF. In DNA, the CDR3 is TGTGCCACCAGCCCCCGTGGCGGAGTTAGGCCCCAAGAGACCCAGTACTTC.

The J gene is TRBJ2-3, the V gene TRBV7-6; TRBD2 is a possible D gene (7 bases). V was shortened by 5 bases and J by 0 bases, with 15 bases between the two germline ends. The germline V gene has CDR1 SGHVS and CDR2 FNYEAQ. The CDR3 covers 16 residues. The CDR3 is CASSRRGGGSTDTQYF. CDR3 DNA sequence: TGTGCCAGCAGCCGTCGGGGAGGGGGGAGCACAGATACGCAGTATTTT.

The CDR3 here is CASSVRTGGVKTQYF. As DNA, the CDR3 is TGTGCCAGCAGCGTAAGGACAGGGGGCGTGAAGACCCAGTACTTC. The rearrangement joins TRBV7-2 to TRBJ2-5; 11 nucleotides align to TRBD1. The CDR3 spans 15 residues. Germline CDR1 and CDR2: SGHTA and FQGNSA. V trimming: 5 bases; J trimming: 6 bases; junction bases outside the gene matches: 8.

The genes are TRBV2 and TRBJ1-1; D is undetermined. The germline V gene has CDR1 SNHLY and CDR2 FYNNEI. This CDR3 is 13 amino acids long. V lost 4 bases and J lost 0, with 6 bases in between. CDR3 DNA sequence: TGTGCCAGCAGTGGGGCGTTGAACACTGAAGCTTTCTTT. Amino acid sequence: CASSGALNTEAFF.